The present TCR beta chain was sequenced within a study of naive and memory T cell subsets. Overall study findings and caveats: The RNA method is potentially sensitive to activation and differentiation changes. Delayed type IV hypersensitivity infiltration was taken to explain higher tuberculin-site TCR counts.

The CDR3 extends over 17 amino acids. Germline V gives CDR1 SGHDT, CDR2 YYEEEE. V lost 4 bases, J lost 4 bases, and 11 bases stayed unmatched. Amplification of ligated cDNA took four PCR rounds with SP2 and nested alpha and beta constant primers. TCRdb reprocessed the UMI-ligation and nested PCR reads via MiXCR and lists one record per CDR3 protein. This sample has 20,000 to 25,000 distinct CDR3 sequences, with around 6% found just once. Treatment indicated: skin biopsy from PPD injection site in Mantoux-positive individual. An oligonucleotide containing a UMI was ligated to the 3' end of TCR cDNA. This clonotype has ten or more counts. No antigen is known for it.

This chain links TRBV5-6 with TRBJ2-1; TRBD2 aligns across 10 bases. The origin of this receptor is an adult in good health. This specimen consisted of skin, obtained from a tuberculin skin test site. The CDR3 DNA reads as TGTGCCAGCAGCATTTTAGCGGGAGGCGGCGAATACAATGAGCAGTTCTTC. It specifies CASSILAGGGEYNEQFF.